Presented here are 11 T cell receptor beta chains from one specimen sequenced in a study of blood T cell repertoires in COVID-19. Clones were sequenced by immunoSEQ multiplex PCR, and TCRdb holds only the in-frame ones, with some missing. The sample carries some 200,000 clones, roughly 82% recorded once. The material sequenced was peripheral blood. These receptors all stem from a woman aged 40 to 55 who had recovered from COVID-19.

This clone was counted only a few times. The chain uses TRBV5-6 and TRBJ1-2; D not certain. Germline assignment: CDR1 SGHDT and CDR2 YYEEEE. V lost 2 bases and J lost 7, with 9 bases in between. CDR3 length equals 12 residues. CDR3 sequence: CASSFSRSGYTF. The CDR3 DNA sequence: TGTGCCAGCAGCTTTTCCAGATCTGGCTACACCTTC.

The CDR3 loop is CASSPGSSYGYTF. CDR3 sequence (DNA): TGTGCCAGCAGCCCAGGGTCGAGCTATGGCTACACCTTC. The genes are TRBV7-8 and TRBJ1-2; tentatively, D is TRBD1 (5 bases). The germline V and J ends were trimmed by 5 bases and 4 bases, with 11 bases remaining between them. CDR1 SGHVS and CDR2 FQNEAQ come from the germline V gene. CDR3 size: 13 residues. The variable domain in full, with the rest retrieved from reference TRBV7-8 and TRBJ1-2, is GAGVSQSPRYKVAKRGQDVALRCDPISGHVSLFWYQQALGQGPEFLTYFQNEAQLDKSGLPSDRFFAERPEGSVSTLKIQRTQQEDSAVYLCASSPGSSYGYTFGSGTRLTVV.

The chain is built from TRBV24-1 and TRBJ2-5; 8 positions agree with TRBD2. J gave up 5 bases and V 6 bases, and 1 base lay outside the gene matches. Germline CDR1 reads KGHDR; CDR2 reads SFDVKD. The CDR3 runs to 12 residues. The CDR3 region has the DNA TGTGCCACCAGTCCGGGAGGGGAGACCCAGTACTTC. Protein sequence: CATSPGGETQYF.

The chain is built from TRBV29-1 and TRBJ2-7, with TRBD1 as a possible D gene (6 bases). Germline assignment: CDR1 SQVTM and CDR2 ANQGSEA. This CDR3 is built from 17 residues. CDR3 amino acids: CRPFQGIWTRTFYEQYF. The DNA for the CDR3 is TGCAGACCCTTTCAGGGGATTTGGACCCGCACTTTCTACGAGCAGTACTTC.

A few counts support this clone. The chain joins TRBV19 to TRBJ1-3, with D perhaps matching TRBD1 (6 bases). The germline V gene encodes CDR1 LNHDA and CDR2 SQIVND (reference sequence). The germline V and J ends were trimmed by 2 bases and 0 bases, with 11 bases remaining between them. The CDR3 extends over 16 amino acids. The CDR3 is CASSIRQAYSGNTIYF. CDR3 coding DNA: TGTGCCAGTAGTATAAGACAGGCCTACTCTGGAAACACCATATATTTT.

The rearrangement links TRBV11-2 to TRBJ2-5; unclear D gene. Trimming stripped 2 bases from V and 6 bases from J, with 10 bases between. The CDR3 consists of 13 residues. Germline CDR1 reads SGHAT; CDR2 reads FQNNGV. DNA of the CDR3: TGTGCCAGCAGCTTAATACGGGTGCAGACCCAGTACTTC. It yields the protein CASSLIRVQTQYF. Together with reference TRBV11-2 and TRBJ2-5, the CDR3 gives the full variable domain: EAGVAQSPRYKIIEKRQSVAFWCNPISGHATLYWYQQILGQGPKLLIQFQNNGVVDDSQLPKDRFSAERLKGVDSTLKIQPAKLEDSAVYLCASSLIRVQTQYFGPGTRLLVL.

The rearrangement joins TRBV19 to TRBJ1-6; tentative D call: TRBD1 (5 bases). The CDR3 consists of 13 residues. Germline-derived CDR1 and CDR2 are LNHDA and SQIVND (reference sequence). Between the trimmed V and J ends, which lost 5 bases and 3 bases, there was a span of 5 bases. This chain's CDR3 is CASSQGYNSPLHF. CDR3 nucleotide sequence: TGTGCCAGTAGTCAGGGCTATAATTCACCCCTCCACTTT.

The chain recombines TRBV5-1 with TRBJ1-4; D gene ambiguous. Between the trimmed V and J ends, which lost 7 bases and 8 bases, there was a span of 15 bases. The CDR3 sequence is 13 residues long. CDR1 is SGHRS, CDR2 YFSETQ, per germline. The chain's CDR3 is CASGLTGNEKLFF. CDR3 nucleotides: TGCGCCAGCGGACTAACGGGTAACGAAAAACTGTTTTTT.

This clone was counted between two and nine times. The rearrangement uses TRBV12-3 or TRBV12-4 and TRBJ2-1; D might be TRBD1 (6 bases). The V end was cut by 6 bases, the J end by 9 bases, with 12 bases between. The CDR3 sequence is 12 residues long. The CDR3 nucleotides are TGTGCCAGCAGCCAAGAACAGGGTGAGCAGTTCTTC. Protein product: CASSQEQGEQFF.

The genes are TRBV5-1 and TRBJ2-2; 7 nucleotides match TRBD1. V was clipped by 4 bases and J by 0 bases; unmatched bases: 3. Germline CDR1 and CDR2: SGHRS and YFSETQ. The CDR3 covers 15 residues. CDR3 region: CASSQGVANTGELFF. The CDR3 bases are TGCGCCAGCAGCCAGGGGGTCGCGAACACCGGGGAGCTGTTTTTT.

The CDR3 loop reads CASSLDPSYEQYF. The CDR3 region has the DNA TGTGCCAGCAGCTTAGATCCCAGCTACGAGCAGTACTTC. This sequence joins TRBV11-2 and TRBJ2-7; D gene ambiguous. The CDR3 has 13 amino acids. CDR1 and CDR2 (germline): SGHAT, FQNNGV. V lost 0 bases, J lost 3 bases, and 6 bases lay in between.